This entry lists 9 T cell receptor beta chains sequenced from one sample in a study of CD8 T cells in ankylosing spondylitis. One entry per CDR3 protein results from TCRdb running MiXCR on the 5' RACE reads. The sample gives under 450,000 distinct CDR3 sequences, 20% to 25% of which show up once; around 13% is in the top ten. Sequencing was performed on blood, either unsorted or a sorted T cell fraction (not recorded which). All receptors come from a male donor with ankylosing spondylitis or in good health (not recorded which).

This clonotype was recorded many times. The chain joins TRBV9 to TRBJ2-3; perhaps TRBD1 as D (6 bases). Germline V CDR1 and CDR2: SGDLS, YYNGEE. The V end lost 6 bases, the J end lost 0 bases, and 14 bases lay between the germline ends. This CDR3 is 15 amino acids long. The DNA of the CDR3 is TGTGCCAGCACAGGGGACGGAGTAAGCACAGATACGCAGTATTTT. Its protein is CASTGDGVSTDTQYF.

This clonotype was seen at least ten times. The junction and the germline gene differ at one end; a read error may be behind it. This rearrangement joins TRBV12-3 or TRBV12-4 to TRBJ2-7; a weak D match, TRBD2 (5 bases). The CDR3 is 13 amino acids. CDR3 DNA sequence: TGCGCCAGCAGCTTGGGGAGCTCCTACGAGCAGTACTTC. Protein sequence: CASSLGSSYEQYF.

V and J are TRBV29-1 and TRBJ1-1, with 8 bases identical to TRBD1. This CDR3 has 15 amino acids. CDR1 is SQVTM and CDR2 is ANQGSEA in the germline V gene. J was trimmed by 1 base and V by 7 bases; bases with no gene match: 11. CDR3 bases: TGCAGCGCACAGGGGGATGAGGGGAGGAACACTGAAGCTTTCTTT. It encodes CSAQGDEGRNTEAFF.

The gene calls are TRBV6-5 and TRBJ2-3; 7 bases are shared with TRBD2. Germline-derived CDR1 and CDR2 are MNHEY and SVGAGI. This CDR3 has 15 amino acids. Unmatched junction bases numbered 4, after V lost 4 bases and J lost 0 bases. The CDR3 sequence: CASSSVGGSTDTQYF. DNA of the CDR3: TGTGCCAGCAGTTCCGTCGGGGGGAGCACAGATACGCAGTATTTT.

The chain combines TRBV19 with TRBJ2-7; D possibly corresponds to TRBD2 (6 bases). The CDR3 runs to 14 residues. CDR1 and CDR2 from the germline V gene are LNHDA and SQIVND (reference sequence). V was shortened by 3 bases and J by 5 bases, with 14 bases between the two germline ends. Here the CDR3 reads CASSIGREVDEQYF. The CDR3 region has the DNA TGTGCCAGTAGTATTGGCAGGGAGGTCGACGAGCAGTACTTC. Looking up the rest from reference TRBV19 and TRBJ2-7 gives the full variable domain: DGGITQSPKYLFRKEGQNVTLSCEQNLNHDAMYWYRQDPGQGLRLIYYSQIVNDFQKGDIAEGYSVSREKKESFPLTVTSAQKNPTAFYLCASSIGREVDEQYFGPGTRLTVT.

This chain joins TRBV12-3 or TRBV12-4 and TRBJ2-3, with a tentative D call TRBD1 (5 bases). Between the trimmed V and J ends, which lost 2 bases and 1 base, there was a span of 10 bases. CDR3 size: 15 residues. The CDR3 sequence: CASSLNQQGTDTQYF. CDR3 bases: TGTGCCAGCAGTTTAAACCAACAGGGCACAGATACGCAGTATTTT.

This chain connects TRBV10-2 to TRBJ1-1; D is perhaps TRBD1 (6 bases). The CDR3 runs 13 residues. Germline V gene data show CDR1 as WSHSY and CDR2 as SAAADI. V was shortened by 2 bases and J by 4 bases, with 8 bases between the two germline ends. CDR3 sequence reads: CASSENRATEAFF. The CDR3 nucleotides read TGCGCCAGCAGTGAGAACAGGGCCACTGAAGCTTTCTTT.

This clonotype was seen at least ten times. The chain uses TRBV29-1 and TRBJ2-1; 9 positions agree with TRBD1. Germline-derived CDR1 and CDR2 are SQVTM and ANQGSEA. V was clipped by 7 bases and J by 7 bases; unmatched bases: 2. The CDR3 runs to 11 residues. The CDR3 here is CSGTGENEQFF. The CDR3 DNA sequence: TGCAGCGGGACAGGGGAAAATGAGCAGTTCTTC.

This clonotype was picked up a small number of times. This chain links TRBV7-9 with TRBJ2-2; no firm D call. Germline V gene lookup returns CDR1 SEHNR and CDR2 FQNEAQ (reference sequence). This CDR3 is built from 13 residues. V was shortened by 5 bases and J by 0 bases, with 4 bases between the two germline ends. In nucleotides, the CDR3 is TGTGCCAGCAGCCGCCCGAACACCGGGGAGCTGTTTTTT. This translates into CASSRPNTGELFF. The entire variable domain, with the rest obtained from reference TRBV7-9 and TRBJ2-2, is as follows: DTGVSQNPRHKITKRGQNVTFRCDPISEHNRLYWYRQTLGQGPEFLTYFQNEAQLEKSRLLSDRFSAERPKGSFSTLEIQRTEQGDSAMYLCASSRPNTGELFFGEGSRLTVL.